A single T cell receptor (beta chain) is shown here with its context. Its target is not known. These data belong to a study of shared clonotypes between healthy human individuals. On the study more broadly: Per donor, three plates held CD4 naive cells, three held CD4 memory, two held CD8 naive and one held CD8 memory. Study results and caveats: Investigators expected sequencing depth to affect clonotype sharing among donors.

Assay used: immunoSEQ multiplex PCR; TCRdb lists only in-frame clones, some missing. The table shows 1.6 million or so clones, with roughly 96% occurring only once. The sequenced sample was naive CD4+ T cells sorted from blood. Subset defined: CD45RA+ positively selected. This receptor was taken from a man aged 25-40 years in good health.

CDR3 sequence (DNA): TGTGCCAGCAGTTCGAAACGGGATCGCACAGATACGCAGTATTTT. It yields the protein CASSSKRDRTDTQYF. J is TRBJ2-3 and V is TRBV28; maybe TRBD2 (5 bases). This CDR3 region has 15 residues. Germline lookup yields CDR1 MDHEN and CDR2 SYDVKM. V was clipped by 4 bases and J by 1 base, with 12 bases between them. Variable domain in full (rest from reference TRBV28 and TRBJ2-3): DVKVTQSSRYLVKRTGEKVFLECVQDMDHENMFWYRQDPGLGLRLIYFSYDVKMKEKGDIPEGYSVSREKKERFSLILESASTNQTSMYLCASSSKRDRTDTQYFGPGTRLTVL.